Described below is a single T cell receptor beta chain sequence and its context. No antigen is known for it. No clone much larger than this one lies a single base away; base qualities are absent. Libraries were built with 5' RACE. The sequencer listed for this sample is Illumina HiSeq 2500. A second roughly 6 to 11 cycle PCR used a sample-barcoded 5' primer and a J-beta primer mix. A unique molecular identifier was introduced onto each TCR beta cDNA molecule by a template-switch 5' adaptor carrying 12 random nucleotides. At least 3 million CDR3-containing paired-end reads were obtained from each sample. First-strand cDNA synthesis was performed from all RNA using the Mint cDNA synthesis kit, with priming by a TRBC-specific oligonucleotide. After uracil-DNA glycosylase treatment, a first 18-cycle PCR used universal primers M1SS and BC2_uni_R on all cDNA. From the authors' description of their analysis: Each sample was normalized by randomly selecting 1 million high-quality reads, each carrying a distinct molecular identifier. Instead of being binned into consensus sequences, reads that shared molecular identifiers were thrown out. CDR3 identification, clonotype clustering and error correction used MiTCR with a Q25 quality threshold and the strictest error-elimination algorithm. A nonparametric unseen species model with Euler transformation was used to estimate lower-bound total TCR beta diversity. Starting from the raw public reads, TCRdb applied fastp trimming at Q25, assembled clones with MiXCR and retained in-frame beta chains. Entries are consolidated by CDR3 protein sequence, retaining the most common genes and DNA. The V and J calls shown here were made by TCRdb, not taken from the authors' results. This sample is represented by fewer than 650,000 distinct CDR3 sequences; about 25% of them were singletons. The top ten clones comprise about 3.3% of the sample.

The donors were roughly 40 Caucasian individuals from Russia, aged about 6 to 95 years, who were systemically healthy. About 9.1 milliliters of peripheral blood were collected from each donor into EDTA-treated Vacutainer tubes. Ficoll-Paque density-gradient centrifugation was used to isolate PBMCs, with at least 6.5 million per sample. Total RNA was extracted from PBMCs with Trizol reagent, with at least 5 micrograms obtained per sample. For every donor, an aliquot of PBMCs went through flow cytometry to measure the percentages of naive CD45RAhigh/CD27high T cells. This specimen belongs to a study of blood T cells in healthy people across ages (dated by TCRdb to between 2014 and 2016). In the study overall: In model experiments, template switching captured about one uniquely barcoded TCR beta cDNA molecule for every two T cells. The study analyzed two additional independent replicas of 1 million unique cDNA reads from the same blood draw for two donors, one aged 18 to 29 and one aged 80 or older. The study measured age-related changes in TCR beta repertoire diversity using deep sequencing normalized with unique cDNA molecular identifiers. Donors were grouped into four age groups: young (average 16 years), middle-aged (over 35), aged (around 56) and long-lived (approximately 81). Overall results and qualifications from the work: The long-lived group showed more naive CD4+ T cells, fewer expanded clones and increased TCR diversity than the aged group, suggesting age selection. Estimates of total diversity from one million sequenced T cells were regarded as lower bounds and underestimates. Conclusive comparison of naive and antigen-experienced compartments was prevented by the profiling of bulk unsorted PBMCs. Observed TCR beta diversity per million T cells fell roughly linearly with age, and a significant reduction was already apparent by age approximately 40. The percentage of naive T cells measured by flow cytometry correlated strongly with observed TCR beta diversity. Donor CMV infection status was unknown, potentially confounding age-related changes in expanded clonotypes.

Ends trimmed: V by 5 bases, J by 6 bases; bases unmatched to a gene: 17. The CDR3 sequence holds 18 residues, the cysteine and phenylalanine included. CDR3 DNA is the only sequence kept; it has 54 bases, read in frame from the first base. Based on the germline V gene, the CDR1 and CDR2 sequences are SGHTA and FQGTGA. The same sample was also used in a study of T cells of mothers and their children. That second publication adds: Donors were nine systemically healthy Caucasian individuals: three mothers and their six children. cDNA synthesis used all of the extracted RNA, with about 1.5 ug of RNA in each 15 ul reaction. Sample barcodes and 2-4 random nucleotides were added via the M1S primer in the second PCR. Each mother yielded over 10 million TCR beta CDR3 reads and each child roughly 2.9 million reads. TCR recombination output is similarly shaped by thymic selection in related and unrelated pairs, with a minor effect exerted by inherited differences. Normalized repertoire overlap was always found to be slightly, but never significantly, higher in related mother-child pairs than in unrelated mother-child pairs. No persistent microchimeric T cell clones were found, with a detection sensitivity of roughly 100 clones per million clonotypes. In the study, deep NGS was used to compare the TCR beta repertoires of mothers and children, and features distinguishing related mother-child pairs from unrelated individuals were sought. Mothers averaged approximately 40 +/- 4 years of age and children averaged around 10 +/- 4 years. After adapter ligation was performed with NEBNext reagents, the libraries were sequenced on an Illumina HiSeq 2000 with 100+100 nt paired-end reads. To avoid cross-contamination, the mother libraries and the child libraries were prepared a month apart and sequenced in separate runs. Each donor had between about 450,000 and 2,100,000 distinct TCR beta clonotypes identified. Naive TCR beta clonotypes were estimated from low-frequency clonotypes matched to each donor's FACS-determined naive share, without sorting.

Rearrangement joined TRBV7-3 to TRBJ2-1; a stretch of 9 junction bases matches TRBD1. The specimen was blood. The source of this sequence is a boy under 10 years old in good health. The nucleotides are TGTGCCAGCAGCCTGGGGTGGGTGAGGGACAGGGTCATCAATGAGCAGTTCTTC. It translates to CASSLGWVRDRVINEQFF.